Following are 15 T cell receptor beta chains from one sample sequenced in a study of T cells expressing NK-cell markers. No DNA is given; TCRdb re-called the 5' RACE reads and lists each CDR3 protein once. The sample has approximately 460,000 distinct CDR3 sequences. Sample: blood T cells: a sorted CD56 or NKG2C T cell subset, CD4+ or CD8+ T cells, or bulk PBMC T cells (not recorded which). The receptor source for this set is a woman aged 18-69 years in good health.

The chain combines TRBV20-1 with TRBJ2-2. This CDR3 has 15 residues. Germline-derived CDR1 and CDR2 are DFQATT and SNEGSKA (reference sequence). This CDR3 is CSASRGLANTGELFF.

This chain links TRBV7-9 with TRBJ2-3; no DNA is available, so the TRBD1 call from TCRdb remains unchecked. This CDR3 spans 13 amino acids. Germline-derived CDR1 and CDR2 are SEHNR and FQNEAQ (reference sequence). The CDR3 loop is CASREGGSDTQYF.

V usage is TRBV10-3 and J usage is TRBJ2-1. Looked up from germline, CDR1 is ENHRY and CDR2 is SYGVKD. The CDR3 is made up of 14 amino acids. CDR3 region: CAISGELASNEQFF.

V and J are TRBV7-9 and TRBJ2-1; lacking DNA, the TRBD1 call made by TCRdb goes unchecked. Germline V lookup: CDR1 SEHNR, CDR2 FQNEAQ (reference sequence). CDR3 size: 16 residues. This CDR3 is CASSDPGGASFNEQFF.

The V call is TRBV20-1, the J call TRBJ2-3; TCRdb names TRBD2, which stays unverified in the absence of DNA. The germline CDR1 and CDR2 sequences are DFQATT and SNEGSKA (reference sequence). CDR3 size: 20 residues. This CDR3 is CSARDPSGTSGESVTDTQYF.

The J gene is TRBJ1-3, the V gene TRBV10-3; TCRdb lists TRBD1, though no DNA is available to test this call. This CDR3 has 15 amino acids. CDR1 and CDR2 (germline): ENHRY, SYGVKD. The CDR3 region is CAIRPTGTGGNTIYF.

The rearrangement uses TRBV29-1 and TRBJ2-5; the TRBD1 assignment by TCRdb is unverifiable without DNA. The length of the CDR3 is 13 residues. Germline assignment: CDR1 SQVTM and CDR2 ANQGSEA. The CDR3: CSVTRTGQETQYF.

The CDR3 loop reads CATGPAVDGYTF. The rearrangement links TRBV6-2 or TRBV6-3 to TRBJ1-2; checking the TCRdb D call of TRBD1 is not possible without DNA. The CDR3 contains 12 residues. Germline loops: CDR1 MNHEY, CDR2 SVGEGT.

This rearrangement joins TRBV11-1 to TRBJ2-1; with no DNA, the TCRdb D assignment of TRBD2 cannot be verified. The CDR3 is made up of 19 amino acids. Germline CDR1 is SGHAT and CDR2 is FQDESV (reference sequence). The CDR3 sequence is CASSLIGEASYANYNEQFF. The variable domain in full, completed from reference TRBV11-1 and TRBJ2-1, reads EAEVAQSPRYKITEKSQAVAFWCDPISGHATLYWYRQILGQGPELLVQFQDESVVDDSQLPKDRFSAERLKGVDSTLKIQPAELGDSAMYLCASSLIGEASYANYNEQFFGPGTRLTVL.

The chain couples TRBV29-1 to TRBJ1-1; TCRdb's D call, TRBD1, is unchecked because there is no DNA. Germline V gene lookup returns CDR1 SQVTM and CDR2 ANQGSEA. The CDR3 has 11 residues. The CDR3: CSVPQGAEAFF. Variable domain in full (rest from reference TRBV29-1 and TRBJ1-1): SAVISQKPSRDICQRGTSLTIQCQVDSQVTMMFWYRQQPGQSLTLIATANQGSEATYESGFVIDKFPISRPNLTFSTLTVSNMSPEDSSIYLCSVPQGAEAFFGQGTRLTVV.

The chain combines TRBV7-2 with TRBJ2-7; TCRdb calls TRBD1, which cannot be checked without DNA. Germline V CDR1 and CDR2: SGHTA, FQGNSA. This CDR3 comprises 14 residues. CDR3 protein: CASSSGTGTYEQYF.

CDR3 protein: CASSSPALADTGELFF. The genes are TRBV28 and TRBJ2-2. The CDR3 loop spans 16 amino acids. CDR1 and CDR2 from the germline V gene are MDHEN and SYDVKM.

CDR3 loop: CASSADRGRGRGSQYF. The V call is TRBV7-7, the J call TRBJ2-5; the TRBD1 assignment by TCRdb is unverifiable without DNA. Looked up from germline, CDR1 is SSHAT and CDR2 is FNYEAQ (reference sequence). The CDR3 has 16 residues. The whole variable domain, filled in from reference TRBV7-7 and TRBJ2-5, reads GAGVSQSPRYKVTKRGQDVTLRCDPISSHATLYWYQQALGQGPEFLTYFNYEAQPDKSGLPSDRFSAERPEGSISTLTIQRTEQRDSAMYRCASSADRGRGRGSQYFGPGTRLLVL.

The rearrangement links TRBV20-1 to TRBJ2-3; TCRdb's assignment of TRBD2 cannot be checked, as there is no DNA. The CDR3 has 15 amino acids. From germline, CDR1 is DFQATT and CDR2 SNEGSKA (reference sequence). This chain's CDR3 is CSAIFGGGKTDTQYF.

The chain recombines TRBV7-2 with TRBJ1-3; TCRdb designates TRBD1, a call that cannot be tested without DNA. Germline V lookup: CDR1 SGHTA, CDR2 FQGNSA. The CDR3 is made up of 15 amino acids. The CDR3 loop reads CASSLAPQGRNTIYF.